This T cell receptor (beta chain) was documented in a study of T cell responses to AZD1222 COVID-19 vaccine. Whole-study results and caveats: Only five to seven AZD1222 recipients tested seropositive at baseline. Donors were chiefly white British, with a greater number of females, and clonal diversity was perhaps underestimated.

J lost 4 bases, V lost 2 bases, and 8 bases had no gene match. The CDR3 length is 16 residues. Germline CDR1 is MNHEY and CDR2 is SVGAGI. Comment on this clone: Its antigen is still unknown.

The method was immunoSEQ multiplex PCR; TCRdb's version includes in-frame clones alone and lacks a portion of them. The sample records 75,000 to 80,000 clones, approximately 87% being singletons. The receptor comes from an adult who received the AZD1222 COVID-19 vaccine. The V call is TRBV6-5, the J call TRBJ1-3; 7 positions match TRBD1. This specimen was peripheral blood, taken 28 days after the second AZD1222 dose. CDR3 DNA sequence: TGTGCCAGCAGTTACCCTAAAACAGGGGAAGGAAACACCATATATTTT. This translates into CASSYPKTGEGNTIYF.